These T cell receptor beta chains were read from a single sample in a study of blood T cell repertoires in COVID-19. Method: immunoSEQ multiplex PCR; TCRdb's copy keeps in-frame clones and lacks some. Of roughly 74,000 clones in the sample, 80% to 90% are singletons; the top ten hold 0.95% to 1.5%. Sequencing used PBMCs or T cells enriched from blood (not recorded which). These receptors were taken from a woman aged 45-65 years with acute COVID-19. Each CDR3 is given with its conserved first and last residue. D genes are given only for firm matches. Size values are once, few and many counts, or a class for expanded clones, and some rows have none.

D gene	V gene	clone size	J gene	CDR3 DNA	CDR3 protein
TRBD2	TRBV19	-	TRBJ2-7	TGTGCCAGTATGGGAGTGGGAGGGCCTTGGGAGCAGTACTTC	CASMGVGGPWEQYF
TRBD2	TRBV11-2	-	TRBJ2-7	TGTGCCAGCAGCCCAGGACTAGCGGGGATCTCCTACGAGCAGTACTTC	CASSPGLAGISYEQYF
-	TRBV5-4	-	TRBJ2-1	TGTGCCAGCAGCTTGGGACAGAGCTCCTACAATGAGCAGTTCTTC	CASSLGQSSYNEQFF
TRBD1	TRBV7-9	-	TRBJ1-3	TGTGCCAGCAGTTGGCTACTGGCCGCCGGGACAGGGTCTGGAAACACCATATATTTT	CASSWLLAAGTGSGNTIYF
-	TRBV19	-	TRBJ1-1	TGTGCCAGTAGTACGCAGGCAGGGTACACTGAAGCTTTCTTT	CASSTQAGYTEAFF
TRBD1	TRBV19	-	TRBJ1-5	TGTGCCAGTAGTATTAGGGGGCATAGCAATCAGCCCCAGCATTTT	CASSIRGHSNQPQHF
TRBD1	TRBV5-1	few	TRBJ2-1	TGCGCCAGCACCAGGGGGCTTTCCTACAATGAGCAGTTCTTC	CASTRGLSYNEQFF
-	TRBV4-2	-	TRBJ1-2	TGTGCCAGCAGCCAAGATTCGGGGGGGCGCGGTTCTAACTATGGCTACACCTTC	CASSQDSGGRGSNYGYTF
TRBD1	TRBV20-1	-	TRBJ1-3	TGCAGTGCTAGTCCCGCCACAGGGGGCGGAAACACCATATATTTT	CSASPATGGGNTIYF
TRBD1	TRBV7-2	-	TRBJ1-6	TGTGCCAGCAGTCCAGACAGGGGGCGTACAAAAGATTCACCCCTCCACTTT	CASSPDRGRTKDSPLHF
-	TRBV2	-	TRBJ2-7	TGTGCCAGCCAAAAGGCGGCTTCATACGAGCAGTACTTC	CASQKAASYEQYF
-	TRBV10-3	-	TRBJ2-6	TGTGCCATCAGTGAGTCCCGGGGCTCTGGGGCCAACGTCCTGACTTTC	CAISESRGSGANVLTF
TRBD2	TRBV7-9	once	TRBJ2-1	TGTGCCAGCAGCTTAGCAGGGACTATTAGCAATGAGCAGTTCTTC	CASSLAGTISNEQFF
TRBD2	TRBV5-4	-	TRBJ2-1	TGTGCCAGCAGCCTCCGGACTAGCGGGAGGGATAATGAGCAGTTCTTC	CASSLRTSGRDNEQFF
TRBD2	TRBV11-3	once	TRBJ2-1	TGTGCCAGCAGCTTAGATAGGGTGGCTAGCGGGCTTTCCTACAATGAGCAGTTCTTC	CASSLDRVASGLSYNEQFF
-	TRBV18	-	TRBJ1-1	TGTGCCAGCTCAAGCGGTCTGAACACTGAAGCTTTCTTT	CASSSGLNTEAFF
-	TRBV12-3/TRBV12-4	-	TRBJ1-2	TGTGCCTCGGGGGGAAACTATGGCTACACCTTC	CASGGNYGYTF
-	TRBV19	-	TRBJ2-6	TGTGCCAGTAGTATGGGAGCCTCTGGGGCCAACGTCCTGACTTTC	CASSMGASGANVLTF
-	TRBV3-1/TRBV3-2	-	TRBJ2-5	TGTGCCAGCAGGGACTATAGCGGTCAAGAGACCCAGTACTTC	CASRDYSGQETQYF
TRBD2	TRBV5-4	-	TRBJ2-2	TGTGCCAGCAGCTTGTCCGGGAGGTACACCGGGGAGCTGTTTTTT	CASSLSGRYTGELFF
-	TRBV11-2	-	TRBJ1-2	TGTGCCAGCAGCGAGGAATCCTATGGCTACACCTTC	CASSEESYGYTF
TRBD1	TRBV19	-	TRBJ1-5	TGTGCCAGCGGGACAGGGGGTGATCAGCCCCAGCATTTT	CASGTGGDQPQHF
TRBD1	TRBV19	-	TRBJ1-4	TGTGCCAGTAGAACGGACAGGAATGAAAAACTGTTTTTT	CASRTDRNEKLFF
TRBD2	TRBV19	-	TRBJ2-1	TGTGCCAGTAGTCAGGCGGCTAGCGGGAGACCCTACAATGAGCAGTTCTTC	CASSQAASGRPYNEQFF
-	TRBV29-1	-	TRBJ1-2	TGCAGCGTTGAACAGGATGGCTACACCTTC	CSVEQDGYTF
TRBD1	TRBV29-1	-	TRBJ2-1	TGCAGCGTCACTCGGAACAGGGGGTCCACCTACAATGAGCAGTTCTTC	CSVTRNRGSTYNEQFF
-	TRBV3-1/TRBV3-2	few	TRBJ2-3	TGTGCCAGCAGCCTGGGGGCGGGCACAGATACGCAGTATTTT	CASSLGAGTDTQYF
-	TRBV7-8	few	TRBJ1-5	TGTGCCAGCAGCTTAGTCCCAGGGCTCAATCAGCCCCAGCATTTT	CASSLVPGLNQPQHF
-	TRBV20-1	-	TRBJ1-1	TGCAGTGCTAGTGCCAACAATAACATGAACACTGAAGCTTTCTTT	CSASANNNMNTEAFF
-	TRBV7-6	-	TRBJ1-3	TGTGCCAGCAGCCCTCTTAACCCGGACAGCCACTCTGGAAACACCATATATTTT	CASSPLNPDSHSGNTIYF
-	TRBV30	-	TRBJ2-7	TGTGCCAACGGTGGGCCCCCGTACGAGCAGTACTTC	CANGGPPYEQYF
-	TRBV11-2	-	TRBJ2-7	-	CASSFGPGQGLLEQYF
-	TRBV10-1	-	TRBJ1-2	TGCGCCAGCAGTGAGACCCTTGGCCCTTCCTATGGCTACACCTTC	CASSETLGPSYGYTF
-	TRBV29-1	-	TRBJ1-2	TGCAGCGCCCAACAGGGTTCCTATGGCTACACCTTC	CSAQQGSYGYTF
TRBD1	TRBV30	-	TRBJ1-2	TGTGCCTGGGCAGGAGGACAGGGGGTTGGCTACACCTTC	CAWAGGQGVGYTF
-	TRBV5-1	-	TRBJ2-1	TGCGCCAGCAGCCCGGAGGACCGGTTTAAGAATGAGCAGTTCTTC	CASSPEDRFKNEQFF
-	TRBV18	-	TRBJ1-3	TGTGCCAGCTCACCGTATTCTGGAAACACCATATATTTT	CASSPYSGNTIYF
-	TRBV4-1	-	TRBJ1-1	TGCGCCAGCAGCCAGACGACAGGTATGAACACTGAAGCTTTCTTT	CASSQTTGMNTEAFF
TRBD1	TRBV19	-	TRBJ2-5	TGTGCCAGTAGTAACCCCCGGACAGGGGGAGAGGAGACCCAGTACTTC	CASSNPRTGGEETQYF
-	TRBV9	-	TRBJ2-7	TGTGCCAGCAGCGTAGGCCCGGGGTCCTACGAGCAGTACTTC	CASSVGPGSYEQYF
TRBD2	TRBV2	-	TRBJ2-1	TGTGCCAGCAGTGAATTGGGGACTAGTTTCGCTGAGCAGTTCTTC	CASSELGTSFAEQFF
-	TRBV5-1	-	TRBJ1-2	TGCGCCAGCAGCTTAGAACAGCCCCCAATCGCTGGCTACACCTTC	CASSLEQPPIAGYTF
TRBD2	TRBV11-2	-	TRBJ2-7	TGTGCCAGCAGCTCCCAAGGGATAGCGGGAAACGACGAGCAGTACTTC	CASSSQGIAGNDEQYF
TRBD1	TRBV4-2	-	TRBJ1-6	TGTGCCAGCAGCCAAGATGTGGGACAGGGGCTTTCACCCCTCCACTTT	CASSQDVGQGLSPLHF
-	TRBV27	once	TRBJ1-1	TGTGCCAGCAGTTTACGGGAGGGCACTGAAGCTTTCTTT	CASSLREGTEAFF
-	TRBV7-8	few	TRBJ1-6	TGTGCCAGCAGCGCAACAGGCCCAGGTTCACCCCTCCACTTT	CASSATGPGSPLHF
-	TRBV7-9	-	TRBJ1-1	TGTGCCAGCAGCTTAGCGGAGGGTTGGAACACTGAAGCTTTCTTT	CASSLAEGWNTEAFF
TRBD1	TRBV7-2	-	TRBJ2-3	TGTGCCAGCAGCTACAGGGGGAGCACAGATACGCAGTATTTT	CASSYRGSTDTQYF
-	TRBV12-3/TRBV12-4	-	TRBJ2-3	TGTGCCAGCAGTCTCGGTCTTACAGATACGCAGTATTTT	CASSLGLTDTQYF
-	TRBV25-1	-	TRBJ2-7	TGTGCCAGCAGTGAAGCGGTGGGACTTGGATCCTACGAGCAGTACTTC	CASSEAVGLGSYEQYF
-	TRBV4-3	few	TRBJ1-6	TGCGCCAGCAGCCGGGCGGGGTTGGGGGATTCACCCCTCCACTTT	CASSRAGLGDSPLHF
-	TRBV27	-	TRBJ2-1	TGTGCCAGCAGTTTTTTTAGCGGACCCTACAATGAGCAGTTCTTC	CASSFFSGPYNEQFF
TRBD1	TRBV7-9	once	TRBJ2-5	TGTGCCAGCAGAAAACAGGGGGCCCAAGAGACCCAGTACTTC	CASRKQGAQETQYF
-	TRBV19	-	TRBJ2-1	TGTGCCAGTAGTATGGCCGGGCTGGGGCGAGAGCAGTTCTTC	CASSMAGLGREQFF
TRBD1	TRBV27	-	TRBJ2-2	TGTGCCAGCAGTTTATATGGGACAGTCACCGGGGAGCTGTTTTTT	CASSLYGTVTGELFF